The present T cell receptor beta chain was sequenced within a study of blood T cell repertoires in COVID-19. Study context: Acute and convalescent COVID-19 samples came from the United States, Italy and Spain.

Per germline, CDR1 SGHAT and CDR2 FQNNGV. The length of the CDR3 is 15 residues. J was trimmed by 8 bases and V by 10 bases; bases with no gene match: 18. Sequencing was performed with immunoSEQ multiplex PCR; in TCRdb, only in-frame clones are kept and a portion is missing. Of approximately 120,000 clones listed, about 74% are singletons. Seattle's enrolled individuals joined amid active infection and were then monitored longitudinally. This chain links TRBV11-2 with TRBJ1-2; 8 bases map to TRBD1. This TCR was sampled from an elderly man with COVID-19, enrolled during active disease. Material: peripheral blood. For the CDR3, the DNA is TGTGCCACCGTTTTCTTCCAGGGAGGGACAGGAGGCTACACCTTC. Amino acids: CATVFFQGGTGGYTF.